The rows below give T cell receptor beta chains drawn from one sample of a study of blood T cell repertoires in COVID-19. Method: immunoSEQ multiplex PCR; TCRdb's copy keeps in-frame clones and lacks some. The sample lists 150,000 or so clones; about 80% were seen once. Sequencing was carried out using peripheral blood. The receptors shown here come from a woman aged 80 or over with acute or convalescent COVID-19. The CDR3 runs from the conserved cysteine through the conserved F or W. The D gene is left open where the match is weak. A row's size may be missing; if present it is once, few, many or a size class.

J: TRBJ1-1; V: TRBV18; D: NA; size: NA; DNA: TGTGCCAGCTCACCCGGCGGCGGATGGAACACTGAAGCTTTCTTT; CDR3: CASSPGGGWNTEAFF
J: TRBJ1-2; V: TRBV5-4; D: NA; size: many; DNA: TGTGCCAGCAGCTTGAGCCCAGGGGTTGGTATCTATGGCTACACCTTC; CDR3: CASSLSPGVGIYGYTF
J: TRBJ1-3; V: TRBV7-6; D: NA; size: once; DNA: TGTGCCAGCAGCAGGTACAGAGAGCTCTCTGGAAACACCATATATTTT; CDR3: CASSRYRELSGNTIYF
J: TRBJ1-1; V: TRBV27; D: TRBD1; size: NA; DNA: TGTGCCAGCAGAAGACAGGGTCAGGCTTTCTTT; CDR3: CASRRQGQAFF
J: TRBJ1-1; V: TRBV7-9; D: TRBD1; size: NA; DNA: TGTGCCAGCAGCTTGCAGGGGGACACTGAAGCTTTCTTT; CDR3: CASSLQGDTEAFF
J: TRBJ2-5; V: TRBV11-1; D: NA; size: NA; DNA: TGTGCCAGCAGCTTACGAGAGACCCAGTACTTC; CDR3: CASSLRETQYF
J: TRBJ2-7; V: TRBV10-3; D: TRBD1; size: NA; DNA: TGTGCCATCAGGGGGACAGGGGGCTCCTACGAGCAGTACTTC; CDR3: CAIRGTGGSYEQYF
J: TRBJ2-7; V: TRBV5-1; D: NA; size: few; DNA: TGCGCCAGCAGCTGGGCAAAGCCCACCTACGAGCAGTACTTC; CDR3: CASSWAKPTYEQYF
J: TRBJ2-1; V: TRBV13; D: NA; size: NA; DNA: TGTGCCAGCAGCTTAGTGGAGGACCCCTACAATGAGCAGTTCTTC; CDR3: CASSLVEDPYNEQFF
J: TRBJ1-1; V: TRBV5-1; D: TRBD1; size: few; DNA: TGCGCCAGCAGCGGGGGACAGGCAAACACTGAAGCTTTCTTT; CDR3: CASSGGQANTEAFF
J: TRBJ2-2; V: TRBV2; D: TRBD2; size: NA; DNA: TGTGCCAGCACCACGACTAGCGGGAAGGGCACCGGGGAGCTGTTTTTT; CDR3: CASTTTSGKGTGELFF
J: TRBJ2-2; V: TRBV6-5; D: TRBD1; size: NA; DNA: TGTGCCAGCAGTTACGATAGGGGGCATCGTGGCGGGGAGCTGTTTTTT; CDR3: CASSYDRGHRGGELFF
J: TRBJ2-1; V: TRBV7-8; D: TRBD2; size: NA; DNA: TGTGCCAGCAGCTACGGGACTAGCGGGAGTCTTTACAATGAGCAGTTCTTC; CDR3: CASSYGTSGSLYNEQFF
J: TRBJ1-5; V: TRBV7-6; D: NA; size: once; DNA: TGTGCCAGCAGCTTAGATCGGGGGGCCGGTCAGCCCCAGCATTTT; CDR3: CASSLDRGAGQPQHF
J: TRBJ1-2; V: TRBV11-2; D: NA; size: NA; DNA: TGTGCCAGCAGCTCCGTTACAGAATATGGCTACACCTTC; CDR3: CASSSVTEYGYTF
J: TRBJ1-3; V: TRBV29-1; D: TRBD1; size: once; DNA: TGCAGCGTTGTGACAGGGGCCAACTCTGGAAACACCATATATTTT; CDR3: CSVVTGANSGNTIYF
J: TRBJ2-5; V: TRBV24-1; D: TRBD1; size: few; DNA: TGTGCCACCAGTGATTCTGACAGGGGCCAAGAGACCCAGTACTTC; CDR3: CATSDSDRGQETQYF
J: TRBJ1-5; V: TRBV12-5; D: TRBD1; size: NA; DNA: TGTGCTAGTGGTTTGGCGGACAGGGGGCGCGAGCCCCAGCATTTT; CDR3: CASGLADRGREPQHF
J: TRBJ2-5; V: TRBV5-1; D: TRBD2; size: NA; DNA: TGCGCCAGCAGCTTCGCCCCTAGCGGACCTCAAGAGACCCAGTACTTC; CDR3: CASSFAPSGPQETQYF
J: TRBJ1-1; V: TRBV4-1; D: TRBD1; size: NA; DNA: TGCGCCAGCAGCCAATTTACAGGGGGAGGGGCTGAAGCTTTCTTT; CDR3: CASSQFTGGGAEAFF
J: TRBJ1-2; V: TRBV28; D: TRBD1; size: NA; DNA: TGTGCCAGCAGTGTGTCGGACAGGGCCTATGGCTACACCTTC; CDR3: CASSVSDRAYGYTF
J: TRBJ1-2; V: TRBV4-1; D: NA; size: NA; DNA: TGCGCCAGCAGCCAAGATGGGGGGCGGGAGGGCTATGGCTACACCTTC; CDR3: CASSQDGGREGYGYTF
J: TRBJ1-2; V: TRBV7-2; D: NA; size: once; DNA: TGTGCCAGCAGCTCTAGCGGGGCGAGGGGCGGCTACACCTTC; CDR3: CASSSSGARGGYTF
J: TRBJ1-6; V: TRBV15; D: NA; size: NA; DNA: TGTGCCACCAGCAGAGTTCGACAGGCAAATTCACCCCTCCACTTT; CDR3: CATSRVRQANSPLHF
J: TRBJ1-1; V: TRBV5-6; D: TRBD1; size: NA; DNA: TGTGCCAGCAGCTTGGGGACAGGGTTGAACACTGAAGCTTTCTTT; CDR3: CASSLGTGLNTEAFF
J: TRBJ1-5; V: TRBV5-6; D: NA; size: NA; DNA: TGTGCCAGCAGCTTGAAAGGAGTTCAGCCCCAGCATTTT; CDR3: CASSLKGVQPQHF
J: TRBJ2-4; V: TRBV2; D: TRBD1; size: once; DNA: TGTGCCAGCAATACAGGGGGGATAGCCAAAAACATTCAGTACTTC; CDR3: CASNTGGIAKNIQYF
J: TRBJ2-1; V: TRBV5-1; D: NA; size: NA; DNA: TGCGCCAGCAGCTTGAATATCGGTCGCGAGAGGCTAGTTGAGCAGTTCTTC; CDR3: CASSLNIGRERLVEQFF